Sequencing of this T cell receptor beta chain was carried out in a study of beta chain features in type 1 diabetes. Overall study findings and caveats: In all four CD4+ subsets, TCRB CDR3 length was significantly, moderately reduced in type 1 diabetes. The study found fewer insertions and more deletions at VDJ junctions in type 1 diabetes patients.

The whole isolated RNA underwent reverse transcription, so sequencing captured expressed TCRB transcripts. The read count averaged around 3.6 million across naive, central memory and regulatory T cell samples. The table came from immunoSEQ multiplex PCR; TCRdb's copy has only in-frame clones and leaves some out. The sample shows 500,000 to 800,000 clones, around 11% of them seen only once. With regard to this clone: Its antigen is still unknown.

CDR3 size: 14 residues. From germline, CDR1 is ENHRY and CDR2 SYGVKD. After removal of 11 bases from V and 5 bases from J, the junction contained 12 bases not matched to a gene. Sequencing input: naive CD4+ T cells from blood. The chain couples TRBV10-3 to TRBJ2-7; TRBD1 agrees at 10 bases. The clonotype comes from a man younger than 45 with type 1 diabetes. The CDR3 DNA reads TGTGCCTCAACCGGGACAGGGGTCTTCGACGAGCAGTACTTC. Its protein is CASTGTGVFDEQYF.